Listed below are T cell receptor beta chains from one sample, sequenced in a study of T cell repertoires in cytomegalovirus infection. Their cognate antigens are unknown. TCRdb processed the reads anew with MiXCR; each CDR3 protein has one entry. The data contain over 100,000 distinct CDR3 sequences, about 30% of them singletons. The sample here was CD8+ T cells from cultured PBMCs, taken from culture after CMV antigen stimulation. These TCRs come from a human donor in good health (CMV status not recorded). Some clones in this sample may be carry-over from other donors' samples. Both conserved end residues are part of each CDR3. D genes are given only for firm matches. Some rows mark clone size as missing; the rest say once, few, many or name a class of expanded clone.

V gene,clone size,D gene,J gene,CDR3 DNA,CDR3 protein
TRBV5-6,few,TRBD2,TRBJ2-5,TGTGCCAGCAGCTTGGATCGACTAGCGGGGATTCAAGAGACCCAGTACTTC,CASSLDRLAGIQETQYF
TRBV28,-,-,TRBJ1-1,TGTGCCAGCAGTTCCCAGCGGAAGGGGTCCTTGAACACTGAAGCTTTCTTT,CASSSQRKGSLNTEAFF
TRBV7-6,few,TRBD1,TRBJ1-1,TGTGCCAGCAGCTTACCGACAGGGGGCTCGAACACTGAAGCTTTCTTT,CASSLPTGGSNTEAFF
TRBV2,-,-,TRBJ2-7,TGTGCCAGCAGTGAAAGGAAGGAGCAGTACTTC,CASSERKEQYF
TRBV4-1,-,-,TRBJ2-7,TGCGCCAGCAGCCAAGGAGGGGGGATACAGTACTTC,CASSQGGGIQYF
TRBV2,-,-,TRBJ1-6,TGTGCCAGCAGTGAAGAGGGGGGACGGGGGGATTCACCCCTCCACTTT,CASSEEGGRGDSPLHF
TRBV2,-,TRBD2,TRBJ2-1,TGTGCCAGCAGAGTTAGCGGGGTCCCCTACAATGAGCAGTTCTTC,CASRVSGVPYNEQFF
TRBV20-1,-,TRBD1,TRBJ1-2,TGCAGTGCTAAGACAGGGTGGGGCTATGGCTACACCTTC,CSAKTGWGYGYTF
TRBV7-9,-,-,TRBJ1-6,TGTGCCAGCAGCTTAGGGAACCACAGGGATTCACCCCTCCACTTT,CASSLGNHRDSPLHF
TRBV12-3/TRBV12-4,-,TRBD1,TRBJ1-2,TGTGCCAGCAGTTTGAGGGACAGGATTGGCTATGGCTACACCTTC,CASSLRDRIGYGYTF
TRBV9,few,TRBD2,TRBJ2-1,TGTGCCAGCAGCGACCACCCGAGACTAGCGGCCTACAATGAGCAGTTCTTC,CASSDHPRLAAYNEQFF
TRBV2,-,-,TRBJ2-7,TGTGCCTTTAGGACAGAATTCTACGAGCAGTACTTC,CAFRTEFYEQYF
TRBV5-1,few,-,TRBJ2-2,TGCGCCAGCCTAAACGTTCCGAACACCGGGGAGCTGTTTTTT,CASLNVPNTGELFF
TRBV12-3/TRBV12-4,-,TRBD1,TRBJ1-2,TGTGCCAGCAGTCCAGAAAAGGGACAGGGGTACGGCTACACCTTC,CASSPEKGQGYGYTF
TRBV30,many,-,TRBJ2-7,TGTGCCTGGAGGGCCGGGTCCTACGAGCAGTACTTC,CAWRAGSYEQYF
TRBV27,-,TRBD1,TRBJ1-4,TGTGCCAGCAGGACCCTCGGGGGCAGGGGGATTCTGAGGGAAAAACTGTTTTTT,CASRTLGGRGILREKLFF
TRBV9,many,-,TRBJ2-7,TGTGCCAGCAGCACCTCACCGGGTCGTATCGCAAAGTACGAGCAGTACTTC,CASSTSPGRIAKYEQYF
TRBV6-1,few,-,TRBJ1-6,TGTGCCACTTCCCAACAACGGTCCTATAATTCACCCCTCCACTTT,CATSQQRSYNSPLHF
TRBV6-2/TRBV6-3,few,TRBD1,TRBJ2-2,TGTGCCAGCAGTTACGGGACAGGGGGTGTTAAAAACACCGGGGAGCTGTTTTTT,CASSYGTGGVKNTGELFF
TRBV25-1,-,-,TRBJ2-1,TGTGCCAGCAGTGAAGGGGGGGGGCGTAATGAGCAGTTCTTC,CASSEGGGRNEQFF
TRBV19,-,-,TRBJ2-2,TGTGCCAGTAGCCAGGGGACGAACACCGGGGAGCTGTTTTTT,CASSQGTNTGELFF
TRBV19,-,TRBD1,TRBJ2-6,TGTGCCAGTAGGACAGGGTCTGGGGCCAACGTCCTGACTTTC,CASRTGSGANVLTF
TRBV12-3/TRBV12-4,few,TRBD2,TRBJ2-7,TGTGCCAGCAGTTTCCCGGGACTACAGGAGCAGTACTTC,CASSFPGLQEQYF
TRBV10-2,-,TRBD1,TRBJ2-3,TGCGCCAGCAGTTGGCCACGACAGGGTGGAGAAACAGATACGCAGTATTTT,CASSWPRQGGETDTQYF
TRBV28,few,-,TRBJ2-5,TGTGCCAGCAGTCAGGGTGCCGCAGGAGAGACCCAGTACTTC,CASSQGAAGETQYF
TRBV5-6,-,-,TRBJ1-2,TGTGCCAGCAGCTTTTGGCAGGACTACTATGGCTACACCTTC,CASSFWQDYYGYTF
TRBV28,few,TRBD2,TRBJ2-1,TGTGCCAGCAGTCCCATAGACGACCCGGGACTAGCGGGGAATGAGCAGTTCTTC,CASSPIDDPGLAGNEQFF
TRBV7-2,many,-,TRBJ2-3,TGTGCCCTCGGGCGAACCAGCACAGATACGCAGTATTTT,CALGRTSTDTQYF
TRBV4-1,-,-,TRBJ2-1,TGCGCCAGCAGCTGGAACCGGGACACAAAGTTCTTC,CASSWNRDTKFF
TRBV27,-,-,TRBJ1-1,TGTGCCAGCTCTTGGGGGGCAAACACTGAAGCTTTCTTT,CASSWGANTEAFF
TRBV12-3/TRBV12-4,many,-,TRBJ1-2,TGTGCCAGCAGTGAGGATCCCTATGGCTACACCTTC,CASSEDPYGYTF
TRBV7-9,many,-,TRBJ2-3,TGTGCCAGCAGCCACACAGTTGAAACCAAAACAGATACGCAGTATTTT,CASSHTVETKTDTQYF
TRBV7-9,-,-,TRBJ1-1,TGTGCCAGCAGCTCGGGACTCCTCCCTGAAGCTTTCTTT,CASSSGLLPEAFF
TRBV29-1,few,TRBD1,TRBJ1-1,TGCAGCGTTGAACTGACAGGGGTGGAGGACACTGAAGCTTTCTTT,CSVELTGVEDTEAFF
TRBV11-3,few,TRBD1,TRBJ2-1,TGTGCCAGCAGCGGGACAGGGGGCCCCAATGAGCAGTTCTTC,CASSGTGGPNEQFF
TRBV4-2,few,TRBD2,TRBJ2-7,TGTGCCAGCAGCCAAATTTCTAGCGGGGCGTTATACGAGCAGTACTTC,CASSQISSGALYEQYF
TRBV6-5,many,-,TRBJ1-5,TGTGCCAGCAGTTCCCAAGGTGCGAGCAATCAGCCCCAGCATTTT,CASSSQGASNQPQHF
TRBV7-2,many,TRBD1,TRBJ1-2,TGTGCCAGCAGCTCCTTACGGAGTCCGGGACAGAACTATGGCTACACCTTC,CASSSLRSPGQNYGYTF
TRBV12-3/TRBV12-4,-,-,TRBJ1-6,TGTGCCAGCAGTCCCTCCTTAGGATCACCCCTCCACTTT,CASSPSLGSPLHF
TRBV25-1,-,TRBD1,TRBJ1-1,TGTGCCAGCAGTGAATACGGGACAGGGCGCGCTGAAGCTTTCTTT,CASSEYGTGRAEAFF
TRBV7-8,many,TRBD2,TRBJ2-1,TGTGCCAGCAGCTTAGAAATAGCGGGGTCCTACAATGAGCAGTTCTTC,CASSLEIAGSYNEQFF
TRBV7-2,few,-,TRBJ2-4,TGTGCCAGCAGCCCAGACATACTTGACATTCAGTACTTC,CASSPDILDIQYF